This is a list of T cell receptor beta chains from one sample in a study of Graves' ophthalmopathy and Graves' hyperthyroidism. MiXCR was run by TCRdb on the multiplex PCR reads, yielding one entry per CDR3 protein. Of 500,000 to 700,000 distinct CDR3 sequences listed, less than 40% are singletons. The sequenced sample was peripheral blood or thyroid tissue (not recorded which). The receptors stem from an adult man with Graves' hyperthyroidism. CDR3s include the opening cysteine and the closing phenylalanine or tryptophan. Fields, in order: clone size, CDR3 length, D gene, V gene, J gene, CDR3 protein, CDR3 DNA. The D gene is left open where the match is weak. The size entry is marked missing in some rows and otherwise reads once, few, many or a size class.

many	12	-	TRBV9	TRBJ1-4	CASSAEGEKLFF	TGTGCCAGCAGCGCGGAAGGTGAAAAACTGTTTTTT
few	16	TRBD2	TRBV7-2	TRBJ2-3	CASSYGTGRATDTQYF	TGTGCCAGCAGCTACGGAACCGGGAGGGCAACAGATACGCAGTATTTT
-	15	TRBD1	TRBV7-2	TRBJ2-7	CAWTPWGRGYNEQYF	TGTGCCTGGACCCCCTGGGGCAGGGGGTATAACGAGCAGTACTTC
many	14	-	TRBV6-1	TRBJ1-5	CASSDTGSSQPQHF	TGTGCCAGCAGTGACACAGGGTCGAGTCAGCCCCAGCATTTT
-	15	-	TRBV28	TRBJ1-1	CASSPRRIDGPEAFF	TGTGCCAGCAGTCCGAGGAGGATCGACGGGCCTGAAGCTTTCTTT
few	12	-	TRBV2	TRBJ2-3	CASREDTDTQYF	TGTGCCAGCAGGGAAGACACAGATACGCAGTATTTT
many	15	-	TRBV20-1	TRBJ1-4	CSAREVGRGAEKLFF	TGCAGTGCTAGAGAGGTCGGCAGGGGCGCAGAAAAACTGTTTTTT
many	13	-	TRBV5-6	TRBJ1-1	CASRIDGYTEAFF	TGTGCCAGCAGGATTGACGGGTACACTGAAGCTTTCTTT
many	17	-	TRBV12-3/TRBV12-4	TRBJ1-2	CASSSIYGDAANYGYTF	TGTGCCAGCAGTTCCATCTATGGGGACGCAGCTAACTATGGCTACACCTTC
many	13	-	TRBV29-1	TRBJ2-7	CSVVSVNSYEQYF	TGCAGCGTTGTCTCCGTCAACTCCTACGAGCAGTACTTC
few	15	-	TRBV7-6	TRBJ2-3	CASSLVAGATDTQYF	TGTGCCAGCAGCTTAGTGGCGGGGGCCACAGATACGCAGTATTTT
few	13	-	TRBV28	TRBJ1-1	CASNPRNTVEAFF	TGTGCCAGCAACCCCCGAAACACGGTTGAAGCTTTCTTT
-	17	-	TRBV3-1	TRBJ2-5	CASSQAFSATLIETQYF	TGTGCCAGCAGCCAAGCGTTCTCCGCCACCTTAATAGAGACCCAGTACTTC
many	12	-	TRBV29-1	TRBJ2-7	CSVEGSHYEQYF	TGCAGCGTTGAAGGCTCTCACTACGAGCAGTACTTC
-	15	TRBD1	TRBV7-8	TRBJ2-7	CASSLRGTGGYEQYF	TGTGCCAGCAGTTTAAGGGGGACAGGGGGCTACGAGCAGTACTTC
-	14	-	TRBV3-1	TRBJ2-5	CASSHRAGEETQYF	TGTGCCAGCAGCCACCGGGCCGGCGAGGAGACCCAGTACTTC
-	13	-	TRBV9	TRBJ2-1	CASSFADYNEQFF	TGTGCCAGCAGCTTTGCGGACTACAATGAGCAGTTCTTC
-	13	TRBD1	TRBV29-1	TRBJ2-7	CSLVGTGSYEQYF	TGCAGTTTGGTGGGGACAGGGTCCTACGAGCAGTACTTC
many	13	-	TRBV5-1	TRBJ1-1	CASSRDWGTEAFF	TGCGCCAGCAGCCGGGATTGGGGCACTGAAGCTTTCTTT
-	13	TRBD1	TRBV29-1	TRBJ1-1	CSVAGTGRLIAFF	TGCAGCGTTGCTGGGACAGGCAGACTGATAGCTTTCTTT
-	16	TRBD2	TRBV7-3	TRBJ2-3	CASSLRSLAGDDTQYF	TGTGCCAGCAGCTTAAGATCACTAGCGGGGGACGATACGCAGTATTTT
many	17	-	TRBV12-3/TRBV12-4	TRBJ1-2	CASSFILSVGGTGGYTF	TGTGCCAGCAGTTTTATCCTTAGTGTCGGAGGTACAGGAGGCTACACCTTC
many	14	TRBD1	TRBV2	TRBJ1-1	CASRKTTGHIEAFF	TGTGCCAGCAGGAAGACGACAGGGCACATTGAAGCTTTCTTT
-	16	TRBD1	TRBV20-1	TRBJ2-7	CSASSSPGTGRYEQYF	TGCAGTGCCAGCAGCTCTCCCGGGACAGGACGGTACGAGCAGTACTTC
-	12	TRBD1	TRBV24-1	TRBJ2-3	CAVDRDRDTQYF	TGTGCCGTAGACAGGGATCGGGATACGCAGTATTTT
many	14	TRBD1	TRBV12-3/TRBV12-4	TRBJ2-2	CACNLGGNTGELFF	TGTGCCTGCAATCTAGGGGGCAACACCGGGGAGCTGTTTTTT
many	16	-	TRBV7-6	TRBJ2-5	CASSTLFGSGQETQYF	TGTGCCAGCAGCACCCTTTTCGGCTCAGGACAAGAGACCCAGTACTTC
many	14	-	TRBV6-5	TRBJ2-5	CASSYMQGEETQYF	TGTGCCAGCAGTTACATGCAGGGTGAAGAGACCCAGTACTTC
many	13	TRBD1	TRBV29-1	TRBJ2-7	CSVERTGGDEQYF	TGCAGCGTTGAAAGGACAGGGGGCGACGAGCAGTACTTC
many	16	-	TRBV5-5	TRBJ2-7	CASSSYSGTRSYEQYF	TGTGCCAGCAGCTCCTACTCCGGGACACGCTCCTACGAGCAGTACTTC
-	14	-	TRBV10-3	TRBJ1-5	CAISVGRIDQPQHF	TGTGCCATCAGTGTAGGGCGAATAGATCAGCCCCAGCATTTT
-	13	-	TRBV15	TRBJ2-3	CATSRVCLDTQYF	TGTGCCACCAGCAGAGTCTGTCTAGATACGCAGTATTTT
many	15	-	TRBV6-1	TRBJ1-5	CASSEALERNQPQHF	TGTGCCAGCAGTGAAGCGTTAGAGAGAAATCAGCCCCAGCATTTT
few	15	-	TRBV28	TRBJ2-7	CASRDSAGRSYEQYF	TGTGCCAGCAGGGACAGTGCCGGGCGCTCCTACGAGCAGTACTTC
-	16	TRBD2	TRBV7-3	TRBJ2-3	CASSPGLAGRTDTQYF	TGTGCCAGCAGCCCCGGACTAGCGGGGCGCACAGATACGCAGTATTTT
many	15	-	TRBV6-5	TRBJ1-2	CASSYSGAVSYGYTF	TGTGCCAGCAGTTACTCGGGCGCAGTCTCCTATGGCTACACCTTC
-	15	-	TRBV7-8	TRBJ2-6	CASRYRSSGANVLTF	TGTGCCAGCCGTTACCGGAGCTCTGGGGCCAACGTCCTGACTTTC
many	14	TRBD1	TRBV6-5	TRBJ2-7	CASSYRTGTYEQYF	TGTGCCAGCAGTTACAGGACAGGGACCTACGAGCAGTACTTC
-	13	-	TRBV7-9	TRBJ1-5	CASSNMGWADQHF	TGTGCCAGCAGCAACATGGGTTGGGCAGACCAGCATTTT